This T cell receptor beta chain was sequenced in a study of blood T cell repertoires in COVID-19. The CDR3 loop spans 15 amino acids. Germline lookup yields CDR1 SNHLY and CDR2 FYNNEI. V shed 2 bases and J shed 7 bases, with 17 bases lying between them. Clones were read by immunoSEQ multiplex PCR, and TCRdb kept only the in-frame ones, dropping some. The sample has hundreds of thousands of clones; 85% to 90% are singletons. The TCR originated in a man aged 80 or over with acute or convalescent COVID-19. The sample consisted of peripheral blood. The chain combines TRBV2 with TRBJ1-2, with D perhaps matching TRBD1 (6 bases). CDR3 nucleotide sequence: TGTGCCAGCAGTGAATCCCTCACAGGGCTCGGTGGCTACACCTTC. Its protein is CASSESLTGLGGYTF.